A selection of T cell receptor beta chains follows, all from one sample in a study of cytomegalovirus exposure and HLA in healthy donors. Assay: immunoSEQ multiplex PCR; the TCRdb copy retains only in-frame clones and omits some. The sample has some 180,000 clones, just under 80% seen once. Sequenced: PBMCs. Receptors were obtained from a female donor in good health and CMV-seronegative. The CDR3 runs from the conserved cysteine through the conserved F or W. The order of the fields is J gene, V gene, clone size, D gene, CDR3 DNA, CDR3 protein. The D gene is left open where the match is weak. Only some rows state a clone size, as once, few, many or a class for expanded clones.

>TRBJ2-7|TRBV18|NA|NA
TGTGCCAGCTCATACAGGGTAGCAAGCGAGCAGTACTTC
CASSYRVASEQYF
>TRBJ1-6|TRBV30|NA|TRBD1
TGTGCCTGGAGTGAAAGGGGGCTGGATAATTCACCCCTCCACTTT
CAWSERGLDNSPLHF
>TRBJ1-5|TRBV5-1|once|TRBD1
TGCGCCAGCAGCTTGGCCGGACAGGAAAATCAGCCCCAGCATTTT
CASSLAGQENQPQHF
>TRBJ1-2|TRBV5-8|NA|TRBD1
TGTGCCAGCAGCTTGTCCGGGACAGGGTCTTCGACATTTGGCTACACCTTC
CASSLSGTGSSTFGYTF
>TRBJ2-2|TRBV7-8|once|NA
TGTGCCAGCAGCTTAGGGGCGGCACAGGCGAACACCGGGGAGCTGTTTTTT
CASSLGAAQANTGELFF
>TRBJ2-5|TRBV7-9|NA|NA
TGTGCCAGCAGCTTAGACGGGGGTGGGCGGACCCAGTACTTC
CASSLDGGGRTQYF
>TRBJ2-2|TRBV4-3|NA|NA
TGCGCCAGCAGCCGAGGACGGGGACTTTATCGGGCCGGGGAGCTGTTTTTT
CASSRGRGLYRAGELFF
>TRBJ2-5|TRBV11-3|NA|TRBD2
TGTGCCAGCAGCTTCGGTGGCGGGGGTACCCAAGAGACCCAGTACTTC
CASSFGGGGTQETQYF
>TRBJ2-7|TRBV7-2|NA|NA
TGTGCCAGCACCTCAATTCCACAGGCAACACTCTACGAGCAGTACTTC
CASTSIPQATLYEQYF
>TRBJ2-2|TRBV28|NA|TRBD1
TGTGCCAGCAGCCGCACGGGACAGGATTACACCGGGGAGCTGTTTTTT
CASSRTGQDYTGELFF
>TRBJ2-2|TRBV5-5|NA|NA
TGTGCCAGCAGCTTGCAGGGCGCGAACACCGGGGAGCTGTTTTTT
CASSLQGANTGELFF
>TRBJ2-3|TRBV6-6|NA|NA
TGTGCCAGCAGTTACTCTCCGGGAGACGGCACAGATACGCAGTATTTT
CASSYSPGDGTDTQYF
>TRBJ1-1|TRBV19|NA|TRBD1
TGTGCCAGTAGCCCCCCATGGGCCAGGGGGCGAACTGAAGCTTTCTTT
CASSPPWARGRTEAFF
>TRBJ2-7|TRBV2|once|TRBD1
TGTGCCAGCAGTGAAGCAGGGACAGGGGATCTCGAGCAGTACTTC
CASSEAGTGDLEQYF
>TRBJ2-7|TRBV6-5|NA|TRBD1
TGTGCCAGCAGTTACTCGTGGACAGGGGACGAGCAGTACTTC
CASSYSWTGDEQYF
>TRBJ2-7|TRBV21-1|NA|NA
TGTGCCAGCAGCGACTTTGGAACCCCCTACGAGCAGTACTTC
CASSDFGTPYEQYF
>TRBJ1-1|TRBV28|NA|TRBD1
TGTGCCAGCAGGCCGGGACAGGGGCCGAACACTGAAGCTTTCTTT
CASRPGQGPNTEAFF
>TRBJ2-7|TRBV10-3|NA|NA
TGTGCCATCGTGGAGGGGTCCGGGGGCGAGCAGTACTTC
CAIVEGSGGEQYF
>TRBJ2-7|TRBV11-2|NA|TRBD2
TGTGCCAGCAGCTTAGATCTCGGGGCGACTAGCGGGAGCTCCTACGAGCAGTACTTC
CASSLDLGATSGSSYEQYF
>TRBJ2-5|TRBV7-9|once|NA
TGTTCCAGCAGCTTAGGATCACCCTCGGGAGAGACCCAGTACTTC
CSSSLGSPSGETQYF
>TRBJ1-1|TRBV7-2|NA|NA
TGTGCCAGCAGCTTGGGGAGATTCGCTGAAGCTTTCTTT
CASSLGRFAEAFF
>TRBJ2-1|TRBV7-9|few|TRBD2
TGTGCCAGCAGCCCCGCGGGGGGGTACAATGAGCAGTTCTTC
CASSPAGGYNEQFF
>TRBJ2-1|TRBV7-3|NA|TRBD1
TGTGCCAGCAGCTCGACCCCCACACGGACAGGGGGCAGGGATGAGCAGTTCTTC
CASSSTPTRTGGRDEQFF
>TRBJ1-3|TRBV12-2|NA|NA
TGTGCAAGTCGGGGGGCTTTCTCTGGAAACACCATATATTTT
CASRGAFSGNTIYF
>TRBJ2-2|TRBV7-9|NA|TRBD1
TGTGCCAGCAGGCCCAGGGGGCTGTACACCGGGGAGCTGTTTTTT
CASRPRGLYTGELFF
>TRBJ2-7|TRBV6-1|NA|NA
TGTGCCAGCAGTGAAGGGGCCCTGCCAGGTTCCTACGAGCAGTACTTC
CASSEGALPGSYEQYF
>TRBJ2-3|TRBV10-3|NA|NA
TGTGCCATCAGTGAGGACACCCCGAGCACAGATACGCAGTATTTT
CAISEDTPSTDTQYF
>TRBJ1-1|TRBV7-3|once|NA
TGTGCCAGCAGCCTAAACAGGGTACCGAACACTGAAGCTTTCTTT
CASSLNRVPNTEAFF